What follows are 20 T cell receptor beta chains derived from one specimen sequenced in a study of CD8 T cells in Susac syndrome. Reverse transcription of roughly 0.45 to 1 ug RNA was performed with random hexamers. TCRdb fed the immunoSEQ multiplex PCR reads into MiXCR, producing one record per CDR3 protein. The sample lists tens of thousands of distinct CDR3 sequences; around 94% were seen once. The sample comprised CD8+ T cells from PBMCs. The receptors were sampled from a human donor in good health.

This chain connects TRBV12-3 or TRBV12-4 to TRBJ2-7, with no clear D. The CDR3 is 14 residues long. V was trimmed by 1 base and J by 0 bases, leaving 7 bases between them. The CDR3 sequence: CASSLVVDSYEQYF. The CDR3 DNA reads as TGTGCCAGCAGTTTAGTTGTAGACTCCTACGAGCAGTACTTC.

The chain uses TRBV9 and TRBJ1-4, with TRBD1 matching 7 bases. Germline CDR1 and CDR2: SGDLS and YYNGEE. The V gene end was trimmed by 4 bases and the J gene end by 0 bases; junction bases not matched to a gene: 6. The CDR3 spans 16 residues. CDR3 coding DNA: TGTGCCAGCAGCCCCGCGGGACAGCCAACTAATGAAAAACTGTTTTTT. Amino acids: CASSPAGQPTNEKLFF. Looking up the rest from reference TRBV9 and TRBJ1-4 gives the full variable domain: DSGVTQTPKHLITATGQRVTLRCSPRSGDLSVYWYQQSLDQGLQFLIQYYNGEERAKGNILERFSAQQFPDLHSELNLSSLELGDSALYFCASSPAGQPTNEKLFFGSGTQLSVL.

This clonotype was counted a single time. This chain connects TRBV4-1 to TRBJ2-5; 7 positions agree with TRBD2. Trimming removed 4 bases from V and 3 bases from J; junction bases left unmatched: 8. From germline, CDR1 is MGHRA and CDR2 YSYEKL. The CDR3 runs to 15 residues. The CDR3 coding sequence is TGCGCCAGCAGCCCCACGGCAGCGGGAAAAGAGACCCAGTACTTC. It encodes CASSPTAAGKETQYF.

This clonotype was counted once. V and J are TRBV7-9 and TRBJ2-4, with D possibly called TRBD1 or TRBD2 (5 bases each). Germline CDR1 reads SEHNR; CDR2 reads FQNEAQ (reference sequence). The CDR3 totals 15 residues. V was trimmed by 5 bases and J by 1 base, leaving 12 bases between them. The chain's CDR3 is CASSKTGTAKNIQYF. The CDR3 nucleotides read TGTGCCAGCAGCAAGACGGGGACGGCCAAAAACATTCAGTACTTC.

The chain is built from TRBV27 and TRBJ2-1; 11 bases map to TRBD2. V was pared by 3 bases and J by 6 bases, with 4 bases of the junction left unmatched. Germline V gene data show CDR1 as MNHEY and CDR2 as SMNVEV (reference sequence). This CDR3 is built from 15 residues. The CDR3 DNA reads as TGTGCCAGCAGTTTTACCGGGACTAGCGGCAATGAGCAGTTCTTC. It is translated as CASSFTGTSGNEQFF.

The chain links TRBV20-1 to TRBJ2-1, with TRBD2 matching over 10 bases. V trimming: 1 base; J trimming: 4 bases; junction bases outside the gene matches: 4. Germline CDR1 reads DFQATT; CDR2 reads SNEGSKA (reference sequence). The CDR3 consists of 15 residues. The CDR3 bases are TGCAGTGCTAGAGGTCGGACTAGCGGTTACAATGAGCAGTTCTTC. Translating gives CSARGRTSGYNEQFF.

The chain employs TRBV9 and TRBJ2-7, with 11 bases lining up with TRBD1. CDR1 is SGDLS, CDR2 YYNGEE, per germline. The V gene end was trimmed by 2 bases and the J gene end by 2 bases; junction bases not matched to a gene: 0. This CDR3 spans 14 amino acids. The CDR3 DNA follows: TGTGCCAGCAGCGTGGGACAGGGGGCCTACGAGCAGTACTTC. Translated: CASSVGQGAYEQYF.

The chain has TRBV7-9 and TRBJ2-1; D could derive from TRBD1 or TRBD2 (5 bases each). Germline CDR1 reads SEHNR; CDR2 reads FQNEAQ (reference sequence). The CDR3 totals 13 residues. V dropped 11 bases and J dropped 8 bases, with 19 bases sitting between them. CDR3 nucleotide sequence: TGTGCCGCGGAAAGGGACCGGGCGGATGAGCAGTTCTTC. Its protein is CAAERDRADEQFF.

The V and J genes are TRBV28 and TRBJ2-7, with D unresolved. Looked up from germline, CDR1 is MDHEN and CDR2 is SYDVKM. This CDR3 has 14 residues. With 2 bases removed from V and 4 bases from J, the gap between germline ends came to 12 bases. CDR3 protein: CASSLNSFSYEQYV. Written as DNA, the CDR3 is TGTGCCAGCAGTTTAAACAGTTTTTCTTACGAGCAGTACGTC.

V gene TRBV7-9 combines with J gene TRBJ2-5; D is undetermined. The CDR3 is 13 residues long. V lost 5 bases and J 0 bases, leaving 7 bases between the germline ends. Germline V lookup: CDR1 SEHNR, CDR2 FQNEAQ (reference sequence). The CDR3 DNA reads as TGTGCCAGCAGCATCCGAAACCAAGAGACCCAGTACTTC. It yields the protein CASSIRNQETQYF.

The V call is TRBV19, the J call TRBJ2-6; the D is unclear. The CDR3 consists of 15 residues. Trimming pared 6 bases from V and 0 bases from J, leaving 9 bases between. The germline CDR1 and CDR2 sequences are LNHDA and SQIVND (reference sequence). CDR3 in DNA: TGTGCCAGTAGCGAAGGTTTCTCTGGGGCCAACGTCCTGACTTTC. Translated: CASSEGFSGANVLTF.

The rearrangement links TRBV9 to TRBJ2-5, with D possibly TRBD1 on 6 matching bases. CDR1 is SGDLS and CDR2 is YYNGEE in the germline V gene. Between the trimmed V and J ends, which lost 0 bases and 0 bases, there was a span of 9 bases. This CDR3 is 15 amino acids long. The CDR3 coding sequence is TGTGCCAGCAGCGTAGAGGGACAAGACCAAGAGACCCAGTACTTC. As protein: CASSVEGQDQETQYF.

This rearrangement joins TRBV10-3 to TRBJ2-1, with 8 bases fitting TRBD1. This CDR3 has 15 residues. Looked up from germline, CDR1 is ENHRY and CDR2 is SYGVKD. V dropped 5 bases and J dropped 3; count of bases not matched to a gene: 6. This chain's CDR3 is CAISKTGENYNEQFF. Here the CDR3 DNA reads TGTGCCATCAGTAAGACAGGGGAAAACTACAATGAGCAGTTCTTC.

The V and J genes are TRBV15 and TRBJ2-1, with D unresolved. Looked up from germline, CDR1 is LNHNV and CDR2 is YYDKDF (reference sequence). This CDR3 region has 14 residues. V was pared by 5 bases and J by 0 bases, with 8 bases between. CDR3 residues: CATSARSSYNEQFF. CDR3 sequence (DNA): TGTGCCACCAGCGCTAGGAGCTCCTACAATGAGCAGTTCTTC. The whole variable domain, filled in from reference TRBV15 and TRBJ2-1, reads DAMVIQNPRYQVTQFGKPVTLSCSQTLNHNVMYWYQQKSSQAPKLLFHYYDKDFNNEADTPDNFQSRRPNTSFCFLDIRSPGLGDTAMYLCATSARSSYNEQFFGPGTRLTVL.

This clonotype was observed a few times. This chain joins TRBV6-5 and TRBJ1-2, with unresolved D. The V end was cut by 2 bases, the J end by 0 bases, with 7 bases between. From germline, CDR1 is MNHEY and CDR2 SVGAGI. This CDR3 comprises 14 residues. CDR3 bases: TGTGCCAGCAGTTACCGGGCAGCTAACTATGGCTACACCTTC. It is translated as CASSYRAANYGYTF.

The V and J genes are TRBV23-1 and TRBJ2-5; possibly TRBD1 or TRBD2 for D (5 bases each). TRBV23-1 is classed as an ORF, of uncertain function. Trimming stripped 2 bases from V and 5 bases from J, with 18 bases between. This CDR3 contains 16 residues. The CDR3 DNA reads TGCGCCAGCAGTCAAGGGGGTCCGTCCCCGGGGGAGACCCAGTACTTC. Translating gives CASSQGGPSPGETQYF.

V is TRBV27 and J is TRBJ2-7; TRBD2 is a possible D gene (6 bases). The germline V gene has CDR1 MNHEY and CDR2 SMNVEV (reference sequence). The germline V and J ends were trimmed by 0 bases and 1 base, with 13 bases remaining between them. The CDR3 contains 16 residues. The CDR3: CASSLSSDGRSYEQYF. DNA of the CDR3: TGTGCCAGCAGTTTATCGAGTGATGGGAGGTCCTACGAGCAGTACTTC.

The V gene is TRBV5-1, the J gene TRBJ2-5; tentatively, D is TRBD1 (6 bases). This CDR3 comprises 15 residues. The V gene lost 4 bases and the J gene lost 0 bases, with 13 bases spanning the gap. The germline CDR1 and CDR2 sequences are SGHRS and YFSETQ. For the CDR3, the DNA is TGCGCCAGCAGCCCGGGGACACCGTACCAAGAGACCCAGTACTTC. The encoded protein is CASSPGTPYQETQYF.

The chain combines TRBV4-1 with TRBJ1-2; D is ambiguous. Per the germline V gene, CDR1 is MGHRA and CDR2 is YSYEKL. The V gene lost 0 bases and the J gene lost 0 bases, with 11 bases spanning the gap. CDR3 size: 16 residues. The CDR3 DNA sequence: TGCGCCAGCAGCCAAGATCGGGGAGGAGCTAACTATGGCTACACCTTC. Its translation: CASSQDRGGANYGYTF.

The rearrangement links TRBV6-4 to TRBJ2-3, with 8 bases aligning to TRBD2. Germline V gene lookup returns CDR1 MRHNA and CDR2 SNTAGT. The ends lost 5 bases at V and 4 bases at J; junction bases unmatched: 11. The CDR3 is made up of 16 amino acids. The CDR3 loop is CASSTFAGGTADTQYF. For the CDR3, the DNA is TGTGCCAGCAGTACGTTCGCGGGAGGAACTGCAGATACGCAGTATTTT.